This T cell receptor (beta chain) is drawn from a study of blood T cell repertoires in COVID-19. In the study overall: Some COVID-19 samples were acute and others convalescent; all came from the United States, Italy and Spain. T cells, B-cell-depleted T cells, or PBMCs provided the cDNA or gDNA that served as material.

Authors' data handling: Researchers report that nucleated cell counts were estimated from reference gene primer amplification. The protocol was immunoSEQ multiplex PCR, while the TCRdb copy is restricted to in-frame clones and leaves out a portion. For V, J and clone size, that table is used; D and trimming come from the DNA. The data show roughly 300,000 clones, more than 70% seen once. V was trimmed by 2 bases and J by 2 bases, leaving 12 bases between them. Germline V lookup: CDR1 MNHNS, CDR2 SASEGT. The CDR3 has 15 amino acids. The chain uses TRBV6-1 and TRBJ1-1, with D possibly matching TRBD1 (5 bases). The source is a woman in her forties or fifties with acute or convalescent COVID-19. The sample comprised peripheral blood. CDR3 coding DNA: TGTGCCAGCAGTGAATTTGCGGGACTTAACACTGAAGCTTTCTTT. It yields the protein CASSEFAGLNTEAFF.